The 29 T cell receptor beta chains given below trace back to one sample, sequenced in a study of blood T cell repertoires in COVID-19. Using immunoSEQ multiplex PCR, the repertoire was profiled, and TCRdb retains in-frame clones only, with some absent. This table has under 250,000 clones, about 80% appearing once. Sequencing was performed on peripheral blood. The source of these receptors is a man aged 50-59 years with active or convalescent COVID-19.

J is TRBJ1-5 and V is TRBV10-3, with D tentatively TRBD1 (6 bases). Looked up from germline, CDR1 is ENHRY and CDR2 is SYGVKD. Trimming left V 10 bases short and J 3 bases short, with 13 bases between. The CDR3 length is 13 residues. This CDR3 reads CASNRDTNQPQHF. CDR3 in DNA: TGTGCCAGTAACCGGGACACCAATCAGCCCCAGCATTTT.

The chain has TRBV5-4 and TRBJ2-7, with D maybe TRBD2 (5 bases). The V gene's germline CDR1 is SGHNT and CDR2 YYREEE (reference sequence). V was clipped by 4 bases and J by 2 bases, with 16 bases between them. The CDR3 has 15 amino acids. This chain's CDR3 is CASSPLGSGTYEQYF. The CDR3 DNA is TGTGCCAGCAGCCCTCTGGGGAGCGGAACCTACGAGCAGTACTTC.

The rearrangement joins TRBV19 to TRBJ1-2, with no clear D. V lost 5 bases, J lost 0 bases, and 10 bases lay in between. Germline loops: CDR1 LNHDA, CDR2 SQIVND (reference sequence). This CDR3 spans 14 amino acids. The CDR3 is CASSWRNSNYGYTF. The CDR3, as DNA: TGTGCCAGTAGTTGGAGGAACTCTAACTATGGCTACACCTTC. The complete variable domain, with remaining parts taken from reference TRBV19 and TRBJ1-2, reads DGGITQSPKYLFRKEGQNVTLSCEQNLNHDAMYWYRQDPGQGLRLIYYSQIVNDFQKGDIAEGYSVSREKKESFPLTVTSAQKNPTAFYLCASSWRNSNYGYTFGSGTRLTVV.

The rearrangement links TRBV12-3 or TRBV12-4 to TRBJ2-5; TRBD1 might be the D (5 bases). The CDR3 spans 12 residues. Trimming cost V 6 bases and J 5 bases, with 10 bases left between them. CDR3 sequence reads: CASRGPRETQYF. CDR3 sequence (DNA): TGTGCCAGCAGGGGGCCAAGGGAGACCCAGTACTTC.

CDR3 sequence: CASSPTTLAGGYNEQFF. The CDR3, as DNA: TGTGCCAGCAGCCCAACGACATTAGCGGGGGGGTACAATGAGCAGTTCTTC. The V call is TRBV14, the J call TRBJ2-1; 11 bases line up with TRBD2. J lost 4 bases, V lost 4 bases, and 9 bases had no gene match. Germline V gene lookup returns CDR1 SGHDN and CDR2 FVKESK. The CDR3 has 17 residues.

The rearrangement uses TRBV11-3 and TRBJ2-1; 7 bases align to TRBD1. Germline trimming cut 0 bases from V and 6 bases from J; bases unmatched to any gene: 5. The CDR3 spans 15 residues. The V gene's germline CDR1 is SGHNT and CDR2 YENEEA. In DNA form, the CDR3 reads TGTGCCAGCAGCTTAGATCCAGGGGGAAGCAATGAGCAGTTCTTC. It translates to CASSLDPGGSNEQFF.

CDR3 in amino acids: CSVGNPNSPLHF. In DNA, the CDR3 is TGCAGCGTCGGGAACCCTAATTCACCCCTCCACTTT. V usage is TRBV29-1 and J usage is TRBJ1-6; the D is unclear. The CDR3 has 12 amino acids. CDR1 is SQVTM and CDR2 is ANQGSEA in the germline V gene. V lost 6 bases, J lost 6 bases, and 9 bases lay in between.

The V and J genes are TRBV5-6 and TRBJ2-7; 7 nucleotides line up with TRBD2. This CDR3 has 16 amino acids. Trimming cost V 0 bases and J 5 bases; bases outside gene matches: 11. Germline V gives CDR1 SGHDT, CDR2 YYEEEE. The CDR3 DNA follows: TGTGCCAGCAGCTTGGGGGTGGGGAGGGGCTGGAACGAGCAGTACTTC. This sequence encodes CASSLGVGRGWNEQYF.

This clone was seen a few times. The chain employs TRBV6-5 and TRBJ1-2; TRBD1 aligns across 9 bases. The germline V gene has CDR1 MNHEY and CDR2 SVGAGI. There are 14 residues in the CDR3. After removal of 6 bases from V and 4 bases from J, the junction contained 6 bases not matched to a gene. CDR3 protein: CASSRQGEVYGYTF. CDR3 bases: TGTGCCAGCAGCCGACAGGGGGAAGTCTATGGCTACACCTTC.

This chain connects TRBV7-6 to TRBJ1-5; D gene unclear. The CDR3 loop spans 15 amino acids. Deletions cut 5 bases from V and 2 bases from J, with 13 bases between. CDR1 is SGHVS and CDR2 is FNYEAQ in the germline V gene. The CDR3 reads CASSQGPGGNQPQHF. In DNA, the CDR3 is TGTGCCAGCAGCCAAGGTCCCGGAGGCAATCAGCCCCAGCATTTT.

The chain is built from TRBV4-2 and TRBJ2-3; 10 bases are shared with TRBD2. This CDR3 comprises 17 residues. Germline trimming cut 4 bases from V and 2 bases from J; bases unmatched to any gene: 9. The germline gives CDR1 LGHNA, CDR2 YNFKEQ. CDR3 DNA: TGTGCCAGCAGCCCCCAACCCGGGACTAGCGACACAGATACGCAGTATTTT. Encoded protein: CASSPQPGTSDTDTQYF.

About this clone: The same CDR3 can be traced to other DNA sequences in this sample. The genes are TRBV5-1 and TRBJ1-1; D gene ambiguous. This CDR3 is 13 amino acids long. The germline V and J ends were trimmed by 2 bases and 1 base, with 6 bases remaining between them. Germline assignment: CDR1 SGHRS and CDR2 YFSETQ. The CDR3 DNA sequence: TGCGCCAGCAGCTTCGGAGGGAACACTGAAGCTTTCTTT. This sequence encodes CASSFGGNTEAFF.

The table lists this clone with a few counts. The chain uses TRBV3-1 (or the pseudogene TRBV3-2) and TRBJ2-7; 13 bases align to TRBD2. CDR3 length equals 17 residues. CDR1 is LGHDT, CDR2 YNNKEL, per germline (reference sequence). J gave up 3 bases and V 0 bases, and 5 bases lay outside the gene matches. This CDR3 is CASSQDRGTSGVYEQYF. The CDR3 DNA is TGTGCCAGCAGCCAAGATCGGGGGACTAGCGGGGTCTACGAGCAGTACTTC.

The rearrangement joins TRBV11-2 to TRBJ2-7; D is perhaps TRBD1 (6 bases). CDR1 SGHAT and CDR2 FQNNGV come from the germline V gene. The CDR3 runs to 13 residues. The V end was cut by 5 bases, the J end by 4 bases, with 12 bases between. The CDR3 DNA reads as TGTGCCAGCAGCCGGGACACTGTGTACGAGCAGTACTTC. It translates to CASSRDTVYEQYF.

The chain is built from TRBV19 and TRBJ1-6, with D possibly being TRBD1 (5 bases). CDR1 is LNHDA and CDR2 is SQIVND in the germline V gene (reference sequence). Trimming stripped 5 bases from V and 0 bases from J, with 11 bases between. CDR3 length: 16 amino acids. CDR3 coding DNA: TGTGCCAGTAGTCCCCAGGGAAGCTCCTATAATTCACCCCTCCACTTT. It yields the protein CASSPQGSSYNSPLHF.

This chain uses TRBV6-1 with TRBJ2-2, with a weak D call TRBD2 (6 bases). V lost 1 base, J lost 3 bases, and 9 bases lay in between. Germline loops: CDR1 MNHNS, CDR2 SASEGT. The CDR3 runs to 15 residues. CDR3 in amino acids: CASSEGLAYTGELFF. The CDR3 DNA reads as TGTGCCAGCAGTGAAGGGCTAGCGTACACCGGGGAGCTGTTTTTT.

The gene calls are TRBV6-1 and TRBJ2-2; D gene uncertain. The germline gives CDR1 MNHNS, CDR2 SASEGT. The CDR3 length is 15 residues. Trimming pared 1 base from V and 6 bases from J, leaving 12 bases between. CDR3 coding DNA: TGTGCCAGCAGTGAAGAGGATAGCTCGTCCGGGGAGCTGTTTTTT. This encodes CASSEEDSSSGELFF.

The CDR3 DNA reads TGTGCCAGCTCACTATCCCCTTCCCGGGTCACCGGGGAGCTGTTTTTT. Translating gives CASSLSPSRVTGELFF. The chain couples TRBV18 to TRBJ2-2; D uncertain. The CDR3 loop spans 16 amino acids. CDR1 is KGHSH and CDR2 is LQKENI in the germline V gene. V lost 4 bases to trimming and J lost 4 bases, with 16 bases between them.

Worth noting for this clone: Additional DNA sequences in this sample encode the identical CDR3. This rearrangement joins TRBV6-5 to TRBJ1-5; perhaps TRBD1 as D (6 bases). In germline, CDR1 is MNHEY, CDR2 SVGAGI. The length of the CDR3 is 15 residues. The V and J ends lost 0 bases and 4 bases respectively, with 10 bases between them. CDR3 nucleotide sequence: TGTGCCAGCAGTTACTCGGGGGCCTCAAATCAGCCCCAGCATTTT. The encoded protein is CASSYSGASNQPQHF.

The chain recombines TRBV14 with TRBJ1-2; D is ambiguous. CDR3 size: 15 residues. Between the trimmed V and J ends, which lost 4 bases and 0 bases, there was a span of 12 bases. Germline loops: CDR1 SGHDN, CDR2 FVKESK. This CDR3 is CASSPPQYSNYGYTF. In DNA, the CDR3 is TGTGCCAGCAGCCCCCCCCAATACTCTAACTATGGCTACACCTTC.

The chain combines TRBV15 with TRBJ2-3, with a possible D match to TRBD1 (5 bases). V lost 1 base and J lost 0, with 8 bases in between. Germline V gene data show CDR1 as LNHNV and CDR2 as YYDKDF (reference sequence). The CDR3 is 15 residues long. CDR3 amino acids: CATSRGGYSTDTQYF. CDR3 in DNA: TGTGCCACCAGCAGAGGGGGCTATAGCACAGATACGCAGTATTTT. Together with reference TRBV15 and TRBJ2-3, the CDR3 gives the full variable domain: DAMVIQNPRYQVTQFGKPVTLSCSQTLNHNVMYWYQQKSSQAPKLLFHYYDKDFNNEADTPDNFQSRRPNTSFCFLDIRSPGLGDTAMYLCATSRGGYSTDTQYFGPGTRLTVL.

This clone was counted a few times. The gene calls are TRBV7-3 and TRBJ2-1; D perhaps matches TRBD2 (5 bases). CDR1 SGHTA and CDR2 FQGTGA come from the germline V gene. The CDR3 runs 13 residues. Between the trimmed V and J ends, which lost 5 bases and 6 bases, there was a span of 11 bases. The CDR3 DNA is TGTGCCAGCAGCCGAACCGAGGGCAATGAGCAGTTCTTC. Translation: CASSRTEGNEQFF.

The chain recombines TRBV5-6 with TRBJ1-2; 8 bases match TRBD1. This CDR3 has 13 amino acids. V trimming: 5 bases; J trimming: 8 bases; junction bases outside the gene matches: 8. Germline lookup yields CDR1 SGHDT and CDR2 YYEEEE. CDR3 nucleotides: TGTGCCAGCAGTATGACAGGGGTGAAAGGCTACACCTTC. Encoded protein: CASSMTGVKGYTF.

V usage is TRBV15 and J usage is TRBJ1-2, with no clear D. V gave up 4 bases and J gave up 8 bases, with 14 bases separating them. The germline CDR1 and CDR2 sequences are LNHNV and YYDKDF (reference sequence). This CDR3 comprises 13 residues. DNA of the CDR3: TGTGCCACCAGCATCGCCGGAGGAGAAGGCTACACCTTC. Encoded protein: CATSIAGGEGYTF.

This clone appeared a few times. This chain's CDR3 is CASSPLTERTQYF. CDR3 bases: TGTGCCAGCAGCCCATTGACCGAGCGTACGCAGTATTTT. The chain is built from TRBV3-1 (or the pseudogene TRBV3-2) and TRBJ2-3; D remains ambiguous. Germline CDR1 is LGHDT and CDR2 is YNNKEL (reference sequence). This CDR3 comprises 13 residues. Trimming left V 4 bases short and J 8 bases short, with 13 bases between.

This chain uses TRBV18 with TRBJ1-2; 9 positions agree with TRBD1. Germline loops: CDR1 KGHSH, CDR2 LQKENI. The CDR3 contains 17 residues. The ends lost 3 bases at V and 3 bases at J; junction bases unmatched: 11. CDR3 DNA: TGTGCCAGCTCACCGGGAAGGGGACAGGGCCTTGACTATGGCTACACCTTC. It is translated as CASSPGRGQGLDYGYTF. The whole variable domain, filled in from reference TRBV18 and TRBJ1-2, reads NAGVMQNPRHLVRRRGQEARLRCSPMKGHSHVYWYRQLPEEGLKFMVYLQKENIIDESGMPKERFSAEFPKEGPSILRIQQVVRGDSAAYFCASSPGRGQGLDYGYTFGSGTRLTVV.

This clone was counted only a few times. This sequence joins TRBV29-1 and TRBJ1-1; unclear D gene. The length of the CDR3 is 14 residues. V lost 2 bases and J 3 bases, leaving 13 bases between the germline ends. Per germline, CDR1 SQVTM and CDR2 ANQGSEA. CDR3 loop: CSVENPTQDTEAFF. The CDR3 region has the DNA TGCAGCGTTGAAAACCCCACCCAGGACACTGAAGCTTTCTTT.

This clone was counted a few times. This sequence joins TRBV4-1 and TRBJ1-3; no reliable D call. Germline V gives CDR1 MGHRA, CDR2 YSYEKL. The CDR3 has 15 residues. V lost 3 bases and J lost 2, with 11 bases in between. For the CDR3, the DNA is TGCGCCAGCAGCCAGTGGCAGGATGCTGGAAACACCATATATTTT. Its translation is CASSQWQDAGNTIYF.

The rearrangement uses TRBV7-2 and TRBJ1-2, with D tentatively TRBD1 (6 bases). Germline V gene sequence: CDR1 SGHTA, CDR2 FQGNSA. Trimming took 5 bases from V and 0 from J, leaving 13 bases between them. This CDR3 is built from 15 residues. The CDR3 nucleotides read TGTGCCAGCAGCGATTGGACAGTGACTAACTATGGCTACACCTTC. As protein: CASSDWTVTNYGYTF.